These 25 T cell receptor beta chains originate from one sample sequenced in a study of early T cells in non-severe SARS-CoV-2 infection. From the 5' RACE reads, TCRdb called clonotypes with MiXCR, one entry per CDR3 protein. The table includes some 82,000 distinct CDR3 sequences, 10% to 15% detected once. The sample in question was whole blood, obtained at baseline. The source of these receptors is an adult who was a healthcare worker with PCR-confirmed SARS-CoV-2 infection or an uninfected control (not recorded which).

This clonotype was seen at least ten times. V usage is TRBV6-1 and J usage is TRBJ1-5, with D tentatively TRBD1 (5 bases). V was cut by 4 bases and J by 2 bases, with 15 bases left in between. Germline values: CDR1 MNHNS, CDR2 SASEGT. This CDR3 has 16 residues. The CDR3 DNA sequence: TGTGCCAGCAGTGGGCCGTGGGGGAGAGGCAATCAGCCCCAGCATTTT. This codes for CASSGPWGRGNQPQHF.

In its sample, this clonotype was seen once. The CDR3 loop is CASSPGQGSLYGYTF. The CDR3 region has the DNA TGTGCCAGCAGCCCCGGACAGGGGTCCCTCTATGGCTACACCTTC. The rearrangement links TRBV27 to TRBJ1-2, with 9 bases lining up with TRBD1. The CDR3 runs 15 residues. Unmatched junction bases numbered 9, after V lost 6 bases and J lost 4 bases. Germline assignment: CDR1 MNHEY and CDR2 SMNVEV (reference sequence).

This sequence joins TRBV7-8 and TRBJ2-2, with 9 bases identical to TRBD1. The V gene end was trimmed by 0 bases and the J gene end by 9 bases; junction bases not matched to a gene: 11. Germline-derived CDR1 and CDR2 are SGHVS and FQNEAQ. This CDR3 contains 17 residues. The CDR3 DNA follows: TGTGCCAGCAGCTTAGCCCACGCCGGGACAGGGATGAGGGAGCTGTTTTTT. The encoded protein is CASSLAHAGTGMRELFF.

In this sample, this clonotype turned up a few times. V is TRBV6-5 and J is TRBJ1-1; D not certain. Between the trimmed V and J ends, which lost 2 bases and 9 bases, there was a span of 10 bases. The CDR3 length is 12 residues. Germline V lookup: CDR1 MNHEY, CDR2 SVGAGI. Written as DNA, the CDR3 is TGTGCCAGCAGTTACGCTGGGGAGAAAGCTTTCTTT. Translation gives CASSYAGEKAFF.

The chain links TRBV11-2 to TRBJ1-5, with 8 bases fitting TRBD1. J gave up 7 bases and V 2 bases, and 4 bases lay outside the gene matches. Germline loops: CDR1 SGHAT, CDR2 FQNNGV. The CDR3 runs to 14 residues. The CDR3, as DNA: TGTGCCAGCAGCTTAAGGCCAGGGGGCCAGCCCCAGCATTTT. Protein: CASSLRPGGQPQHF.

This clonotype has a count of ten or more. CDR3 residues: CSVAQSWGNEQFF. The CDR3 DNA follows: TGCAGCGTTGCTCAATCATGGGGAAATGAGCAGTTCTTC. The genes are TRBV29-1 and TRBJ2-1; the D is unclear. This CDR3 region has 13 residues. V lost 4 bases and J 7 bases, leaving 14 bases between the germline ends. Per germline, CDR1 SQVTM and CDR2 ANQGSEA.

This chain links TRBV6-6 with TRBJ1-2, with no clear D. CDR1 is MNHNY, CDR2 SVGAGI, per germline (reference sequence). V lost 2 bases and J lost 10, with 17 bases in between. This CDR3 has 14 residues. CDR3 DNA: TGTGCCAGCAGTTACGTAACGGCGAAGGTAGTCTACACCTTC. It yields the protein CASSYVTAKVVYTF.

The V call is TRBV20-1, the J call TRBJ2-1; no firm D call. V shed 3 bases and J shed 2 bases, with 8 bases lying between them. This CDR3 is 13 amino acids long. Germline V lookup: CDR1 DFQATT, CDR2 SNEGSKA (reference sequence). CDR3 region: CSASHPAYNEQFF. As DNA, the CDR3 is TGCAGTGCTAGCCACCCAGCCTACAATGAGCAGTTCTTC.

A few counts support this clonotype. The V call is TRBV28, the J call TRBJ2-3; 9 bases match TRBD1. The CDR3 is made up of 15 amino acids. The germline V gene has CDR1 MDHEN and CDR2 SYDVKM. The trim removed 8 bases at V and 1 base at J, leaving 7 bases unmatched. CDR3 loop: CASGHRGLGTDTQYF. CDR3 sequence (DNA): TGTGCCAGCGGCCACAGGGGGCTTGGCACAGATACGCAGTATTTT.

This chain joins TRBV20-1 and TRBJ2-7; D uncertain. Germline V gives CDR1 DFQATT, CDR2 SNEGSKA (reference sequence). V was cut by 0 bases and J by 6 bases, with 21 bases left in between. The CDR3 extends over 16 amino acids. The CDR3, as DNA: TGCAGTGCTAGAGATCCGAGGACGGCCGTTTCCGGCGAGCAGTACTTC. Residues: CSARDPRTAVSGEQYF.

This clonotype turned up a few times. This rearrangement joins TRBV11-3 to TRBJ2-7; possibly TRBD2 for D (5 bases). CDR3 size: 14 residues. Trimming pared 8 bases from V and 0 bases from J, leaving 14 bases between. CDR1 and CDR2 from the germline V gene are SGHNT and YENEEA. CDR3 sequence (DNA): TGTGCCAGCTCGTTCCGAGGGAGCTCCTACGAGCAGTACTTC. Translation: CASSFRGSSYEQYF.

This clonotype has a handful of counts. The CDR3 DNA reads as TGTGCCAGCAGCTCGGGCCGACTAGCGGTGAACAATGAGCAGTTCTTC. Translation: CASSSGRLAVNNEQFF. V gene TRBV7-9 combines with J gene TRBJ2-1; 9 bases are shared with TRBD2. Trimming at V came to 4 bases and at J to 5 bases, leaving 9 bases not matched to a gene. Germline values: CDR1 SEHNR, CDR2 FQNEAQ (reference sequence). The CDR3 consists of 16 residues.

This clonotype turned up a few times. The chain joins TRBV18 to TRBJ2-7; D is uncertain. Germline V CDR1 and CDR2: KGHSH, LQKENI. Deletions cut 3 bases from V and 5 bases from J, with 8 bases between. This CDR3 has 12 residues. CDR3 nucleotides: TGTGCCAGCTCACCGCGTATTCACGAGCAGTACTTC. It translates to CASSPRIHEQYF. Full variable domain (remainder filled in from reference TRBV18 and TRBJ2-7): NAGVMQNPRHLVRRRGQEARLRCSPMKGHSHVYWYRQLPEEGLKFMVYLQKENIIDESGMPKERFSAEFPKEGPSILRIQQVVRGDSAAYFCASSPRIHEQYFGPGTRLTVT.

This clonotype was seen a handful of times. The chain couples TRBV27 to TRBJ1-2, with TRBD1 matching 7 bases. CDR3 length equals 14 residues. From germline, CDR1 is MNHEY and CDR2 SMNVEV (reference sequence). The ends lost 5 bases at V and 2 bases at J; junction bases unmatched: 5. The CDR3 region is CASSTDRANYGYTF. DNA for the CDR3: TGTGCCAGCAGTACAGACAGGGCGAACTATGGCTACACCTTC.

This clonotype has only a few counts. The rearrangement joins TRBV28 to TRBJ2-7; D possibly uses TRBD1 or TRBD2 (5 bases each). CDR1 and CDR2 from the germline V gene are MDHEN and SYDVKM. Trimming shortened V by 7 bases and J by 8 bases, and 15 bases separated the two germline ends. The CDR3 covers 12 residues. The CDR3 is CASTPPRGQQYF. DNA for the CDR3: TGTGCCAGCACCCCCCCAAGGGGACAGCAGTACTTC.

This clonotype was recorded at least ten times. The rearrangement links TRBV18 to TRBJ2-5; no firm D call. V gave up 3 bases and J gave up 5 bases, with 10 bases separating them. The CDR3 totals 13 residues. From germline, CDR1 is KGHSH and CDR2 LQKENI. CDR3 residues: CASSPRTGETQYF. Written as DNA, the CDR3 is TGTGCCAGCTCACCGCGGACCGGGGAGACCCAGTACTTC.

V and J are TRBV18 and TRBJ1-1; D might be TRBD1 (5 bases). CDR1 and CDR2 from the germline V gene are KGHSH and LQKENI. This CDR3 spans 15 amino acids. The V and J ends lost 1 base and 2 bases respectively, with 11 bases between them. The CDR3 loop is CASSPLDSPNTEAFF. The CDR3 DNA reads as TGTGCCAGCTCACCACTAGACAGCCCCAACACTGAAGCTTTCTTT.

This rearrangement joins TRBV11-2 to TRBJ2-1; D is undetermined. The V and J ends lost 2 bases and 11 bases respectively, with 13 bases between them. The germline V gene has CDR1 SGHAT and CDR2 FQNNGV. The CDR3 loop spans 13 amino acids. The CDR3 loop reads CASSLTTPIQQFF. DNA for the CDR3: TGTGCCAGCAGCTTAACTACCCCTATTCAGCAGTTCTTC.

This clonotype was counted only a few times. J is TRBJ1-1 and V is TRBV12-3 or TRBV12-4; D is unclear. V lost 0 bases and J lost 8, with 16 bases in between. There are 15 residues in the CDR3. The CDR3 nucleotides read TGTGCCAGCAGTTTAGCGATTGGTGGGCCTTTCGAAGCTTTCTTT. It encodes CASSLAIGGPFEAFF.

This clonotype was seen a few times. The chain carries TRBV2 and TRBJ2-7, with D perhaps being TRBD1 or TRBD2 (5 bases each). Trimming pared 6 bases from V and 0 bases from J, leaving 12 bases between. The CDR3 spans 14 residues. Germline V CDR1 and CDR2: SNHLY, FYNNEI. For the CDR3, the DNA is TGTGCCAGCAGCCGGGACGGATTCTCCTACGAGCAGTACTTC. Its translation is CASSRDGFSYEQYF.

This clonotype was observed a handful of times. This chain uses TRBV10-3 with TRBJ1-1; D ambiguous. V lost 3 bases to trimming and J lost 0 bases, with 8 bases between them. Germline assignment: CDR1 ENHRY and CDR2 SYGVKD. The CDR3 contains 14 residues. This CDR3 is CAISDPRMNTEAFF. The CDR3, as DNA: TGTGCCATCAGTGACCCTCGCATGAACACTGAAGCTTTCTTT.

This clonotype was found many times. The CDR3 loop is CASSEAGDNYGYTF. The DNA for the CDR3 is TGTGCCAGCAGTGAAGCGGGGGATAACTATGGCTACACCTTC. The chain links TRBV25-1 to TRBJ1-2, with D perhaps matching TRBD1 (5 bases). The CDR3 consists of 14 residues. The ends were cut back, 2 bases at V and 1 base at J, with 8 bases in the middle. Looked up from germline, CDR1 is MGHDK and CDR2 is SYGVNS.

Only a few counts were recorded for this clonotype. The chain employs TRBV6-5 and TRBJ2-7; 8 bases map to TRBD1. Trimming took 6 bases from V and 5 from J; bases not matched to a gene: 15. The CDR3 consists of 16 residues. Germline V gene lookup returns CDR1 MNHEY and CDR2 SVGAGI. This chain's CDR3 is CASRLTGQGRLNEQYF. The CDR3 DNA sequence: TGTGCCAGCAGACTTACTGGACAGGGTCGACTTAACGAGCAGTACTTC.

There are a few counts of this clonotype. The chain uses TRBV20-1 and TRBJ2-3, with 12 bases aligning to TRBD2. Losses at the gene ends were 7 bases for V and 2 bases for J; bases not matched to a gene: 16. Germline V gene lookup returns CDR1 DFQATT and CDR2 SNEGSKA (reference sequence). The CDR3 has 18 amino acids. The CDR3 protein is CSVSRRRASGRATDTQYF. The CDR3 coding sequence is TGCAGTGTCAGTCGCCGGCGGGCTAGCGGGAGGGCCACAGATACGCAGTATTTT.

CDR3 nucleotides: TGTGCCAGCAGCCAAGGAGGCGGCTACGAGCAGTACTTC. It specifies CASSQGGGYEQYF. The chain joins TRBV14 to TRBJ2-7, with D uncertain. Deletions cut 1 base from V and 3 bases from J, with 7 bases between. Per germline, CDR1 SGHDN and CDR2 FVKESK. This CDR3 is 13 amino acids long.